Listed below are T cell receptor beta chains from one sample, sequenced in a study of CD8 T cells in ankylosing spondylitis. TCRdb reprocessed the 5' RACE reads with MiXCR, giving one entry per CDR3 protein. The data show about 400,000 distinct CDR3 sequences, 20% to 25% seen once. Sequenced: blood, either unsorted or a sorted T cell fraction (not recorded which). Receptors were obtained from a male donor with ankylosing spondylitis or in good health (not recorded which). The CDR3 runs from the conserved cysteine through the conserved F or W. A D gene is named only where the DNA matches it firmly. Part of the rows lack a size; the others show once, few, many or a class for expanded clones.

D | J | size | V | DNA | CDR3
TRBD2 | TRBJ2-1 | . | TRBV18 | TGTGCCAGCTCACCCGGACTAGCGGAAAACTTC | CASSPGLAENF
TRBD2 | TRBJ2-1 | few | TRBV12-3/TRBV12-4 | TGTGCCAGCAGTTTAGGCCTAGCGGGGCTTGAGCAGTTCTTC | CASSLGLAGLEQFF
. | TRBJ2-5 | many | TRBV12-3/TRBV12-4 | TGTGCCAGCAGTTCAGGGTCCGAGACCCAGTACTTC | CASSSGSETQYF
. | TRBJ1-1 | . | TRBV4-1 | TGCGCCAGCAGCCAAGAAATAGGCGGTTCGGGCACTGAAGCTTTCTTT | CASSQEIGGSGTEAFF
. | TRBJ2-7 | . | TRBV9 | TGTGCCAGCAACCCAGGGAGCTCCTACGAGCAGTACTTC | CASNPGSSYEQYF
. | TRBJ2-7 | . | TRBV27 | TGTGCCAGCAGTTTAGTCAGACCGGGCTTCAACTACGAGCAGTACTTC | CASSLVRPGFNYEQYF
TRBD2 | TRBJ2-3 | few | TRBV7-2 | TGTGCCAGCAGGGGTACTTTGGGGGGGGCAGATACGCAGTATTTT | CASRGTLGGADTQYF
. | TRBJ2-2 | few | TRBV10-3 | TGTGCCATCAAAGTAACCCCGAACACCGGGGAGCTGTTTTTT | CAIKVTPNTGELFF
TRBD1 | TRBJ2-7 | few | TRBV6-1 | TGTGCCAGCAGACAGGGACAGGGGGCGGGTGAGCAGTACTTC | CASRQGQGAGEQYF
. | TRBJ1-6 | . | TRBV6-5 | TGTGCCAGCAGTTCAGGGTTTGGTTCACCCCTCCACTTT | CASSSGFGSPLHF
. | TRBJ2-3 | few | TRBV29-1 | TGCAGCGTTGAACAGTTCACAGATACGCAGTATTTT | CSVEQFTDTQYF
. | TRBJ2-7 | . | TRBV11-2 | TGTGCCAGCAGCCCCCCCCTTACCTACGAGCAGTACTTC | CASSPPLTYEQYF
. | TRBJ2-7 | few | TRBV24-1 | TGTGCCACCAGTGGCCCAGGGGACACTCGAGAGCAGTACTTC | CATSGPGDTREQYF
. | TRBJ2-1 | few | TRBV7-2 | TGTGCCAGCAGCTTAGTCTGGAGCTCCTACAATGAGCAGTTCTTC | CASSLVWSSYNEQFF
. | TRBJ2-3 | . | TRBV7-8 | TGTGCCAGCAGCTACCTCGACTACACCAGCACAGATACGCAGTATTTT | CASSYLDYTSTDTQYF
TRBD1 | TRBJ2-1 | . | TRBV28 | TGTGCCAGCAGAAGGGGGCAGTCGTTCAATGAGCAGTTCTTC | CASRRGQSFNEQFF
. | TRBJ2-4 | . | TRBV29-1 | TGCAGCGTTGAAGGGGACCTTTCAAACATTCAGTACTTC | CSVEGDLSNIQYF
TRBD2 | TRBJ2-3 | few | TRBV4-1 | TGCGCCAGCAGCCAAATTGCGAAAGCGGGACCAAATACGCAGTATTTT | CASSQIAKAGPNTQYF
. | TRBJ2-1 | . | TRBV5-1 | TGCGCCAGCAGCTTGACTGACGAGAACGGTGAGCAGTTCTTC | CASSLTDENGEQFF
. | TRBJ2-3 | few | TRBV11-2 | TGTGCCAGCAGCCAGCCGTTGGGAGCAGATACGCAGTATTTT | CASSQPLGADTQYF
TRBD2 | TRBJ2-5 | . | TRBV12-3/TRBV12-4 | TGTGCCAGCAGTTCGAAACTAGCGGGGGGGCTGGAGACCCAGTACTTC | CASSSKLAGGLETQYF
. | TRBJ2-7 | few | TRBV16 | TGTGCCAGCAGCCAATCTGGGGCCTACGAGCAGTACTTC | CASSQSGAYEQYF
. | TRBJ2-7 | . | TRBV5-6 | TGTGCCAGCAGCTTTCCCGGGTACGGGGCCGACTCCTACGAGCAGTACTTC | CASSFPGYGADSYEQYF
TRBD1 | TRBJ2-7 | few | TRBV6-5 | TGTGCCAGCAGTTACTCACAGGGGTCCTACGAGCAGTACTTC | CASSYSQGSYEQYF
TRBD2 | TRBJ2-7 | . | TRBV7-2 | TGTGCCAGCAGCCAACTAGCGATCCGATCCTACGAGCAGTACTTC | CASSQLAIRSYEQYF
TRBD2 | TRBJ2-4 | . | TRBV20-1 | TGCAGTGCTTCTGGGACTAGCGGGGGTTGGACCAAAAACATTCAGTACTTC | CSASGTSGGWTKNIQYF
. | TRBJ2-5 | . | TRBV20-1 | TGCAGTGCTAGCTGGAGCGGCGATCGGTACCAAGAGACCCAGTACTTC | CSASWSGDRYQETQYF
. | TRBJ2-7 | few | TRBV5-1 | TGCGCCAGCAGCCTCATCACCTCAACCTACGAGCAGTACTTC | CASSLITSTYEQYF
. | TRBJ2-2 | . | TRBV5-1 | TGCACCAGCAGCTTCCCGAACACCGGGGAGCTGTTTTTT | CTSSFPNTGELFF
. | TRBJ2-7 | few | TRBV20-1 | TGCAGTGCTAGAGGTATCAATGAGGGGTACGAGCAGTACTTC | CSARGINEGYEQYF
. | TRBJ2-3 | . | TRBV9 | TGTGCCAGCAGCGTCGACCCTCGGGAACCAACTAGCACAGATACGCAGTATTTT | CASSVDPREPTSTDTQYF
. | TRBJ1-3 | . | TRBV12-3/TRBV12-4 | TGTGCCAGCAGTTTAATGGGGCTAAGGACTGGAAACACCATATATTTT | CASSLMGLRTGNTIYF
. | TRBJ1-2 | few | TRBV7-3 | TGTGCCAGCAGCCCGATAACAGAGGGCGCGGGCTATGGCTACACCTTC | CASSPITEGAGYGYTF
. | TRBJ1-4 | few | TRBV20-1 | TGCAGTGCTAGAGAGTTGGGGGAGCCGTTTTTT | CSARELGEPFF
. | TRBJ1-2 | . | TRBV19 | TGTGCCAGTAGTATCATTGAGGGAAGCTATGGCTACACCTTC | CASSIIEGSYGYTF
TRBD1 | TRBJ2-1 | . | TRBV29-1 | TGCAGCGTTGAAGAGTTCCGGGACAGGGGGGGTAATGAGCAGTTCTTC | CSVEEFRDRGGNEQFF
. | TRBJ1-2 | few | TRBV20-1 | TGCAGTGCTACATTAAACTATGGCTACACCTTC | CSATLNYGYTF
. | TRBJ2-3 | . | TRBV2 | TGTGCCAGGCGGTATACAGGGTTCACAGATACGCAGTATTTT | CARRYTGFTDTQYF